This TCR beta chain came from a study of beta chain features in type 1 diabetes. At the level of the study: Similarity in age, gender and cell yields was seen between patients and healthy donors.

Study-wide results and limits: Type 1 diabetes patients had fewer VDJ junction insertions and more deletions. The study found moderately but significantly shorter TCRB CDR3s in all four CD4+ subsets of Type 1 diabetes patients.

Every bit of the isolated RNA underwent reverse transcription, so sequencing read expressed TCRB transcripts. The protocol was immunoSEQ multiplex PCR, while the TCRdb copy is restricted to in-frame clones and leaves out a portion. The table has roughly 240,000 clones, roughly an eighth seen once. This clone has a handful of counts. Its antigen is currently unknown. Markers CD45RO/CCR7/CD25/CD127/CD95/CD27 served to sort CD4+ naive, central memory, regulatory and stem cell-like memory cells. The sequence was obtained from a woman in her forties in good health. Sequencing was performed on naive CD4+ T cells from blood.

CDR3 loop: CASSVGGGKQFF. CDR3 nucleotide sequence: TGTGCCAGCAGCGTCGGGGGGGGGAAGCAGTTCTTC. The chain combines TRBV9 with TRBJ2-1, with 8 bases matching TRBD2. CDR3 length equals 12 residues. V shed 2 bases and J 11 bases; nucleotides not matched to a gene: 3. Looked up from germline, CDR1 is SGDLS and CDR2 is YYNGEE.